One and the same sample provided the 4 T cell receptor beta chains below, sequenced in a study of PD-1 blockade in classical Hodgkin lymphoma (dated by TCRdb to between 2020 and 2021). Library generation was performed with the immunoSEQ multiplex PCR assay. Imported from immuneACCESS, the table was reduced by TCRdb to in-frame sequences with V and J called. These copies leave out some clones; in studies compared against another copy, an unresolved V gene accounts for under half, and the cause of the remainder is not known. In all, the sample holds 15,000 to 18,000 clones, and around 83% of those were seen once. The top ten constitute 0.84% of the sample. Read against the paper, the sample's time point label means: newly diagnosed, previously untreated cHL patient sample. Magnetic negative selection with a Miltenyi CD4+ T cell isolation kit was used to purify CD4+ T cells from thawed PBMCs. The specimen sequenced was CD4+ T cells from blood. Receptors originate from a human donor with classical Hodgkin lymphoma.

The chain employs TRBV18 and TRBJ1-1; D is perhaps TRBD1 (6 bases). Germline CDR1 reads KGHSH; CDR2 reads LQKENI. The germline V and J ends were trimmed by 4 bases and 0 bases, with 12 bases remaining between them. The CDR3 sequence is 15 residues long. In DNA, the CDR3 is TGTGCCAGCTCACAGTCAGGACAGTTGAACACTGAAGCTTTCTTT. Amino acids: CASSQSGQLNTEAFF.

V and J are TRBV5-1 and TRBJ2-7; 8 positions match TRBD2. CDR3 length: 15 residues. Germline trimming cut 2 bases from V and 6 bases from J; bases unmatched to any gene: 10. The germline CDR1 and CDR2 sequences are SGHRS and YFSETQ. The CDR3 coding sequence is TGCGCCAGCAGCTTCGACCCCAGCGGGAGTACCGAGCAGTACTTC. Translating gives CASSFDPSGSTEQYF.

CDR3 sequence (DNA): TGTGCCAGCAGCTTCGGGGGGGACTACGAGCAGTACTTC. Its translation: CASSFGGDYEQYF. V and J are TRBV7-9 and TRBJ2-7, with TRBD2 identical over 8 bases. J gave up 3 bases and V 3 bases, and 1 base lay outside the gene matches. The CDR3 length is 13 residues. The germline gives CDR1 SEHNR, CDR2 FQNEAQ (reference sequence).

The chain joins TRBV6-5 to TRBJ2-5, with TRBD1 as a possible D gene (6 bases). V was clipped by 1 base and J by 1 base, with 10 bases between them. CDR3 length: 15 amino acids. Looked up from germline, CDR1 is MNHEY and CDR2 is SVGAGI. The CDR3 sequence is CASSYFPQGQETQYF. CDR3 DNA: TGTGCCAGCAGTTACTTCCCACAGGGCCAAGAGACCCAGTACTTC.